This T cell receptor beta chain comes out of a study of T cells in narcolepsy. Study-level findings and limits: Autoreactive clonotypes reportedly recurred in blood of same and different patients, not controls.

From germline, CDR1 is ENHRY and CDR2 SYGVKD. The CDR3 is 12 amino acids. V lost 9 bases, J lost 4 bases, and 13 bases lay in between. Libraries were prepared by immunoSEQ multiplex PCR; TCRdb keeps only in-frame clonotypes and omits some of them. The sample has about 40,000 clones, roughly 88% seen once. About this clone itself: Its target is unknown.

The sequence derives from a human donor with narcolepsy. This rearrangement joins TRBV10-3 to TRBJ2-7; D might be TRBD1 (5 bases). The sample was CD45RA- memory CD4+ T cells from PBMCs. The CDR3 region has the DNA TGTGCCATTTCAGATAAGGGGTACGAGCAGTACTTC. This gives the protein CAISDKGYEQYF.